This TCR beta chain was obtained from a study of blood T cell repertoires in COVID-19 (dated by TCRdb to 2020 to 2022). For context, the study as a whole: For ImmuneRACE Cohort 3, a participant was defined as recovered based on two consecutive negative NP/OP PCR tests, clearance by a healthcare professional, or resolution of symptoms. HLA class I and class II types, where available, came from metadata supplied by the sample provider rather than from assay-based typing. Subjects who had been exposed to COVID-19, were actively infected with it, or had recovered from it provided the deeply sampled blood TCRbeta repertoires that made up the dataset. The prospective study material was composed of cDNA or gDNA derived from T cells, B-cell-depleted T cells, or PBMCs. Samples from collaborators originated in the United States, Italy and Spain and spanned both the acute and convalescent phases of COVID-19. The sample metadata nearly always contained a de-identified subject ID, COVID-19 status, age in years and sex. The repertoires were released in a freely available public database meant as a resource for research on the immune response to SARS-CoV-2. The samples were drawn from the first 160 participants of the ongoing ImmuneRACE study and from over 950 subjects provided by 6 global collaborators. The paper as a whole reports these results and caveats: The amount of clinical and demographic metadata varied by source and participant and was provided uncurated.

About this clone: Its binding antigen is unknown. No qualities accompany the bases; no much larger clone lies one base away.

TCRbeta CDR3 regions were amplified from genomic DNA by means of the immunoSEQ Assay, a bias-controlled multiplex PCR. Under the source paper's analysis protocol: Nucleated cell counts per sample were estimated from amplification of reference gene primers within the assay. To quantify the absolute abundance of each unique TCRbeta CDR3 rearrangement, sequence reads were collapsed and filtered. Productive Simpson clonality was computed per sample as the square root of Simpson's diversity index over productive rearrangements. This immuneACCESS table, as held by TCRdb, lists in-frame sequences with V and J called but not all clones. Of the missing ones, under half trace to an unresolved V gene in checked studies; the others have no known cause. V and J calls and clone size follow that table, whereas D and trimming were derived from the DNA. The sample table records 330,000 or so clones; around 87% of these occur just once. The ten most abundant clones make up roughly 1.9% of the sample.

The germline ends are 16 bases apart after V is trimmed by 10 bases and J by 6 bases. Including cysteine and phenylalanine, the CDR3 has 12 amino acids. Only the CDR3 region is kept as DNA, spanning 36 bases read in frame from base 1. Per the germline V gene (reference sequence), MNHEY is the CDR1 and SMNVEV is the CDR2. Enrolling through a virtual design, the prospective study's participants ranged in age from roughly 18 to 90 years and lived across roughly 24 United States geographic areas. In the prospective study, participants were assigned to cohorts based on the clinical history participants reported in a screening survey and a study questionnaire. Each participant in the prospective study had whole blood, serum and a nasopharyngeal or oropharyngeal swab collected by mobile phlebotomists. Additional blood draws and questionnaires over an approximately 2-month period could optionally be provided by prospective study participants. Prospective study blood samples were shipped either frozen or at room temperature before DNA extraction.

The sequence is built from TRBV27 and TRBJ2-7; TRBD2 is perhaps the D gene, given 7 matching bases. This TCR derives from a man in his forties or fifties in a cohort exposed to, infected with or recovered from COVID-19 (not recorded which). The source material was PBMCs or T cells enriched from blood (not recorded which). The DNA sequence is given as TGTGCCACCTCCTTAGGGGGGGGCGAGCAGTACTTC. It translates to CATSLGGGEQYF.